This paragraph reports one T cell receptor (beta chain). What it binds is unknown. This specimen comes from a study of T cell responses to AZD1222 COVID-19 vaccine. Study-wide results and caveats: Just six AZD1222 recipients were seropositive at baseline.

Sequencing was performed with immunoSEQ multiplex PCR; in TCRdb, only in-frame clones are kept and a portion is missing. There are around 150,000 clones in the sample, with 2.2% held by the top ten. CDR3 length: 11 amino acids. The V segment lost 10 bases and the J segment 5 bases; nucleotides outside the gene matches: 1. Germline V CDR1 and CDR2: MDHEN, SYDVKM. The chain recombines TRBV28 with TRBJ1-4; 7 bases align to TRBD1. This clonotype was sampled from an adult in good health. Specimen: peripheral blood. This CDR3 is CATGGNEKLFF. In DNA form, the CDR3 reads TGTGCCACAGGGGGAAATGAAAAACTGTTTTTT.